Below, 19 T cell receptor beta chains from the same sample are listed, as sequenced in a study of T cells in Graves' hyperthyroidism and ophthalmopathy. Amplification yielded TCR beta CDR3 regions, with RNA transcripts as the source. The TCR CDR3 first-round RT-PCR relied on the HTBI primer set. Each CDR3 protein gets one entry after TCRdb re-called the multiplex PCR reads with MiXCR. There are some 700,000 distinct CDR3 sequences in the sample; 17% occur only once, and roughly a sixth lies in the top ten. The sequenced sample consisted of blood. All receptors come from a man aged 50 or older with Graves' hyperthyroidism.

This clonotype has a count of ten or more. Here the CDR3 reads CASSATGERYEQYF. The CDR3 DNA is TGTGCCAGCAGCGCGACAGGGGAGCGCTACGAGCAGTACTTC. V and J are TRBV9 and TRBJ2-7; TRBD1 matches 8 bases. Looked up from germline, CDR1 is SGDLS and CDR2 is YYNGEE. The CDR3 extends over 14 amino acids. The V segment lost 3 bases and the J segment 3 bases; nucleotides outside the gene matches: 5.

The CDR3 protein is CASSDPAEGSYNEQFF. CDR3 bases: TGTGCCAGCAGTGACCCGGCCGAGGGCTCCTACAATGAGCAGTTCTTC. V usage is TRBV6-2 or TRBV6-3 and J usage is TRBJ2-1, with a tentative D call TRBD2 (5 bases). CDR1 and CDR2 (germline): MNHEY, SVGEGT. The CDR3 has 16 residues. V was shortened by 5 bases and J by 0 bases, with 14 bases between the two germline ends.

This clonotype was seen at least ten times. CDR3 amino acids: CASSFYTDGKNIQYF. In DNA, the CDR3 is TGTGCCAGCAGTTTCTACACGGATGGCAAAAACATTCAGTACTTC. V gene TRBV28 combines with J gene TRBJ2-4, with D unresolved. CDR3 size: 15 residues. Germline CDR1 reads MDHEN; CDR2 reads SYDVKM. Trimming pared 3 bases from V and 3 bases from J, leaving 12 bases between.

In its sample, this clonotype was seen a few times. V and J are TRBV3-1 and TRBJ1-1, with D uncertain. The CDR3 is 16 residues long. The germline V gene has CDR1 LGHDT and CDR2 YNNKEL (reference sequence). Trimming took off 1 base at V and 0 bases at J, with 12 bases between the two ends. CDR3 DNA sequence: TGTGCCAGCAGCCAAGGGTCTTGGGCCCTGAACACTGAAGCTTTCTTT. Amino acid sequence: CASSQGSWALNTEAFF.

The chain joins TRBV28 to TRBJ1-6; the D is unclear. The germline V and J ends were trimmed by 2 bases and 10 bases, with 9 bases remaining between them. CDR1 and CDR2 (germline): MDHEN, SYDVKM. There are 13 residues in the CDR3. The CDR3 protein is CASSLVGVSPLHF. Here the CDR3 DNA reads TGTGCCAGCAGTTTAGTCGGGGTCTCACCCCTCCACTTT.

This clonotype was observed at least ten times. The CDR3 DNA sequence: TGTGCCAGCAGCTTAATTCAGGGTTTCGCTGAAGCTTTCTTT. The encoded protein is CASSLIQGFAEAFF. V is TRBV7-9 and J is TRBJ1-1, with D perhaps TRBD1 (5 bases). Germline V gene data show CDR1 as SEHNR and CDR2 as FQNEAQ (reference sequence). V dropped 2 bases and J dropped 6 bases, with 13 bases sitting between them. The CDR3 is 14 residues long.

At least ten counts were recorded for this clonotype. This chain links TRBV19 with TRBJ2-6; TRBD1 agrees at 10 bases. The CDR3 consists of 17 residues. J was trimmed by 1 base and V by 7 bases; bases with no gene match: 7. CDR1 and CDR2 from the germline V gene are LNHDA and SQIVND (reference sequence). CDR3 in DNA: TGTGCCAGTACCCAGACAGGGGGCTTGTCTGGGGCCAACGTCCTGACTTTC. It specifies CASTQTGGLSGANVLTF.

This clonotype was picked up a small number of times. V usage is TRBV7-6 and J usage is TRBJ1-1; D might be TRBD1 (5 bases). V was cut by 5 bases and J by 4 bases, with 14 bases left in between. The CDR3 has 14 residues. The V gene's germline CDR1 is SGHVS and CDR2 FNYEAQ. The CDR3 protein is CASSRTNERTEAFF. The CDR3 DNA reads as TGTGCCAGCAGCCGGACAAATGAACGCACTGAAGCTTTCTTT.

J is TRBJ2-5 and V is TRBV4-3; 8 nucleotides match TRBD2. Per germline, CDR1 LGHNA and CDR2 YSLEER. The V gene end was trimmed by 4 bases and the J gene end by 0 bases; junction bases not matched to a gene: 7. The CDR3 is 16 residues long. The CDR3 nucleotides are TGCGCCAGCAGCCCCGTGGGCGGGAGGCACCAAGAGACCCAGTACTTC. Translated, it gives CASSPVGGRHQETQYF.

In its sample, this clonotype was seen many times. A read error may produce the germline difference seen at one junction end. The rearrangement links TRBV5-1 to TRBJ1-4, with 9 bases identical to TRBD1. Germline assignment: CDR1 SGHRS and CDR2 YFSETQ. This CDR3 has 14 amino acids. The chain's CDR3 is CASSPDRGREKLFF. The DNA for the CDR3 is TGTGCCAGCAGTCCAGACAGGGGGAGGGAAAAACTGTTTTTT.

V usage is TRBV9 and J usage is TRBJ2-2, with TRBD2 matching 11 bases. This CDR3 comprises 16 residues. Looked up from germline, CDR1 is SGDLS and CDR2 is YYNGEE. J gave up 1 base and V 3 bases, and 2 bases lay outside the gene matches. The CDR3 sequence is CASSAGTSGNTGELFF. The DNA of the CDR3 is TGTGCCAGCAGCGCCGGGACTAGCGGGAACACCGGGGAGCTGTTTTTT.

The rearrangement links TRBV3-1 to TRBJ1-4, with 8 positions matching TRBD1. Germline loops: CDR1 LGHDT, CDR2 YNNKEL (reference sequence). This CDR3 has 16 amino acids. J gave up 3 bases and V 3 bases, and 6 bases lay outside the gene matches. In nucleotides, the CDR3 is TGTGCCAGCAGCCACGCCGGACAGGGCGCTAATGAAAAACTGTTTTTT. This sequence encodes CASSHAGQGANEKLFF.

This clonotype was seen ten or more times. This chain connects TRBV27 to TRBJ2-3, with TRBD2 identical over 10 bases. The CDR3 is made up of 15 amino acids. CDR1 is MNHEY and CDR2 is SMNVEV in the germline V gene (reference sequence). V dropped 8 bases and J dropped 1; count of bases not matched to a gene: 6. CDR3 residues: CASSALAGGTDTQYF. For the CDR3, the DNA is TGTGCCAGCTCCGCTCTAGCGGGGGGCACAGATACGCAGTATTTT.

The chain couples TRBV29-1 to TRBJ2-1; D uncertain. The CDR3 covers 14 residues. Trimming removed 6 bases at V and 4 bases at J, with 16 bases between. CDR1 and CDR2 from the germline V gene are SQVTM and ANQGSEA. CDR3 nucleotide sequence: TGCAGCGTCCCCCACGACGCCGCGTACAATGAGCAGTTCTTC. This encodes CSVPHDAAYNEQFF.

The chain links TRBV25-1 to TRBJ2-1, with D perhaps assigned TRBD1 or TRBD2 (5 bases each). V lost 0 bases to trimming and J lost 8 bases, with 8 bases between them. CDR1 and CDR2 (germline): MGHDK, SYGVNS. This CDR3 region has 13 residues. Written as DNA, the CDR3 is TGTGCCAGCAGTGAATATAGGGACGATGAGCAGTTCTTC. It codes for CASSEYRDDEQFF. Full variable domain (missing parts from reference TRBV25-1 and TRBJ2-1): EADIYQTPRYLVIGTGKKITLECSQTMGHDKMYWYQQDPGMELHLIHYSYGVNSTEKGDLSSESTVSRIRTEHFPLTLESARPSHTSQYLCASSEYRDDEQFFGPGTRLTVL.

In its sample, this clonotype was seen a few times. The chain couples TRBV5-4 to TRBJ2-3; D unclear. CDR1 and CDR2 (germline): SGHNT, YYREEE (reference sequence). V was pared by 0 bases and J by 4 bases, with 6 bases between. CDR3 length: 13 amino acids. CDR3 DNA sequence: TGTGCCAGCAGCTTGGAACAATCAGATACGCAGTATTTT. Its protein is CASSLEQSDTQYF.

The chain recombines TRBV28 with TRBJ2-7, with a tentative D call TRBD2 (6 bases). V shed 5 bases and J shed 0 bases, with 17 bases lying between them. CDR3 size: 16 residues. Germline V gene data show CDR1 as MDHEN and CDR2 as SYDVKM. CDR3 region: CASSLNDWTISYEQYF. CDR3 coding DNA: TGTGCCAGCAGTCTTAACGATTGGACTATCTCCTACGAGCAGTACTTC.

The chain employs TRBV29-1 and TRBJ2-3; 8 nucleotides line up with TRBD2. The CDR3 consists of 17 residues. J was trimmed by 2 bases and V by 4 bases; bases with no gene match: 14. Germline CDR1 reads SQVTM; CDR2 reads ANQGSEA. This CDR3 reads CSVAGGGHREYTDTQYF. The CDR3 DNA follows: TGCAGCGTTGCGGGAGGGGGTCACCGGGAGTACACAGATACGCAGTATTTT.

The table lists this clonotype with many counts. The J gene is TRBJ1-4, the V gene TRBV18; D is uncertain. The CDR3 sequence is 17 residues long. Germline CDR1 and CDR2: KGHSH and LQKENI. Between the trimmed V and J ends, which lost 0 bases and 11 bases, there was a span of 22 bases. CDR3 amino acids: CASSPPGTNEKKGKLFF. CDR3 DNA sequence: TGTGCCAGCTCACCACCGGGTACTAATGAGAAGAAGGGCAAACTGTTTTTT.